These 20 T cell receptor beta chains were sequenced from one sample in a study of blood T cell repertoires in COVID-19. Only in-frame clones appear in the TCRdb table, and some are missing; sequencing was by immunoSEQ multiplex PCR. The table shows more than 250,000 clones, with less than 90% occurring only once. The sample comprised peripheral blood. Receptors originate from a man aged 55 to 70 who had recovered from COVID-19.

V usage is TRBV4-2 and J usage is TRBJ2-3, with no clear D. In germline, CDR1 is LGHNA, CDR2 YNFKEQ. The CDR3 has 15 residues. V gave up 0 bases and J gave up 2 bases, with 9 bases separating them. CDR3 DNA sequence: TGTGCCAGCAGCCAAGATTACGGGTTCACAGATACGCAGTATTTT. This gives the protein CASSQDYGFTDTQYF.

The CDR3 sequence is CASSFLNSGTGAGELFF. The DNA of the CDR3 is TGTGCCAGCAGTTTCCTTAATAGCGGGACGGGCGCCGGGGAGCTGTTTTTT. The chain carries TRBV27 and TRBJ2-2, with 8 bases matching TRBD2. The junction had 12 bases not matched to a gene; V was cut back by 3 bases and J by 6 bases. Germline values: CDR1 MNHEY, CDR2 SMNVEV (reference sequence). The CDR3 is 17 amino acids.

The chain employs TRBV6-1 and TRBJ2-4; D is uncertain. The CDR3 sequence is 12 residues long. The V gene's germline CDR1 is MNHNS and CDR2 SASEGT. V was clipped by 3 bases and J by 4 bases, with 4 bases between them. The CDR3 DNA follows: TGTGCCAGCAGTGAGAGGAAAAACATTCAGTACTTC. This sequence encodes CASSERKNIQYF.

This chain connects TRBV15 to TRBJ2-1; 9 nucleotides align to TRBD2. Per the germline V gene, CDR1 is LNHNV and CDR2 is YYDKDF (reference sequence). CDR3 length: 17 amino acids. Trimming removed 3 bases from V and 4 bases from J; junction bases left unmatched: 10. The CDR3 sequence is CATSSVLGGGDYNEQFF. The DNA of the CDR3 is TGTGCCACCAGCAGTGTGTTGGGCGGGGGGGATTACAATGAGCAGTTCTTC. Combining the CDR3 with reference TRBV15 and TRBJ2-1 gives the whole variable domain DAMVIQNPRYQVTQFGKPVTLSCSQTLNHNVMYWYQQKSSQAPKLLFHYYDKDFNNEADTPDNFQSRRPNTSFCFLDIRSPGLGDTAMYLCATSSVLGGGDYNEQFFGPGTRLTVL.

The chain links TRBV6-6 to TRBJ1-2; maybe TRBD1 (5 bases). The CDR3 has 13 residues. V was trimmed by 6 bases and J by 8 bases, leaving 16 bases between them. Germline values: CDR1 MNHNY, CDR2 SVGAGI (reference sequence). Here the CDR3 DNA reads TGTGCCAGCAGGCCCCGCGGGACCGGAGGCTACACCTTC. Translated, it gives CASRPRGTGGYTF.

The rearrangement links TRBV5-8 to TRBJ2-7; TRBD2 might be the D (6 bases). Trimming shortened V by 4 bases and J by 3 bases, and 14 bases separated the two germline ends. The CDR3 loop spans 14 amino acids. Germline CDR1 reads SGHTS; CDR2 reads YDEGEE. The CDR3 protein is CASSMGLNNYEQYF. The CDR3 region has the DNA TGTGCCAGCAGCATGGGACTTAACAACTACGAGCAGTACTTC. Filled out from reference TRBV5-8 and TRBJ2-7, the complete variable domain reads EAGVTQSPTHLIKTRGQQATLRCSPISGHTSVYWYQQALGLGLQFLLWYDEGEERNRGNFPPRFSGRQFPNYSSELNVNALELEDSALYLCASSMGLNNYEQYFGPGTRLTVT.

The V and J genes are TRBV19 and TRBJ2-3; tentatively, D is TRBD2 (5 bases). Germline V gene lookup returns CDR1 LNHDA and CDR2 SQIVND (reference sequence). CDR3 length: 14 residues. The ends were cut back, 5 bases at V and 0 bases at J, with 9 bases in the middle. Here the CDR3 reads CASSAGDSTDTQYF. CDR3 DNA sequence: TGTGCCAGTAGTGCCGGGGATAGCACAGATACGCAGTATTTT.

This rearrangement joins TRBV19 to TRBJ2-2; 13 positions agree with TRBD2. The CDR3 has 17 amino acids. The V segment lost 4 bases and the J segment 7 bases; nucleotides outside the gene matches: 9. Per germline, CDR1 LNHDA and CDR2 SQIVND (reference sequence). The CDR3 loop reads CASSTWTSGGLGGELFF. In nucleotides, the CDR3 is TGTGCCAGTAGTACTTGGACTAGCGGGGGTCTCGGCGGGGAGCTGTTTTTT.

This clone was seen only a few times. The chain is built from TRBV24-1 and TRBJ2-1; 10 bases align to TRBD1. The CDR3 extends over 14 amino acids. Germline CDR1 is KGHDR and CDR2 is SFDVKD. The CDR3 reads CAVAGTGVFGEQFF. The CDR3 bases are TGTGCTGTGGCCGGGACAGGGGTTTTCGGTGAGCAGTTCTTC.

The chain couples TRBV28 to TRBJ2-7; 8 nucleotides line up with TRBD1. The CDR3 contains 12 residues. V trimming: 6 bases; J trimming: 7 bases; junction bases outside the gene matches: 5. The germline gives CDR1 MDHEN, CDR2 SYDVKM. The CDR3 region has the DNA TGTGCCAGCAGCACAGGGGGGTGGGAGCAGTACTTC. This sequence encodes CASSTGGWEQYF.

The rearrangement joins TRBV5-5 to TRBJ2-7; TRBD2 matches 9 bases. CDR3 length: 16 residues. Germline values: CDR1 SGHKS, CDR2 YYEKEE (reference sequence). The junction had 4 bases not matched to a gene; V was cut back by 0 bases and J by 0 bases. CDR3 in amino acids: CASSLATSGLSYEQYF. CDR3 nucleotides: TGTGCCAGCAGCTTGGCTACTAGCGGGCTCTCCTACGAGCAGTACTTC.

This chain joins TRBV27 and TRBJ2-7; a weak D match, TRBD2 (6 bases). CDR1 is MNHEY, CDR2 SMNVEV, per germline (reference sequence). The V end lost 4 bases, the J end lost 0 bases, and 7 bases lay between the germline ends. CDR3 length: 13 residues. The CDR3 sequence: CASSSGGSYEQYF. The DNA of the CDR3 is TGTGCCAGCAGTTCCGGGGGCTCCTACGAGCAGTACTTC.

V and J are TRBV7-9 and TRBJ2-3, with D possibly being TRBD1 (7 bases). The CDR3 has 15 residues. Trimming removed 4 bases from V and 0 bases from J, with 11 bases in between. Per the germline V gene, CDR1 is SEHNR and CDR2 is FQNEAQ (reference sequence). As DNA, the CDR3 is TGTGCCAGCAGCTCCCAGGGGGGCAGCACAGATACGCAGTATTTT. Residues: CASSSQGGSTDTQYF.

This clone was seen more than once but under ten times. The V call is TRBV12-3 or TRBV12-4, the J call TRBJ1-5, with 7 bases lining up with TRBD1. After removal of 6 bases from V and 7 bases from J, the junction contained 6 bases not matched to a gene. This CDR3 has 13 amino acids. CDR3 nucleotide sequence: TGTGCCAGCAGAAGAACAGGGGACCAGCCCCAGCATTTT. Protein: CASRRTGDQPQHF.

The CDR3 sequence is CARRGGGARETQYF. The CDR3 bases are TGTGCCCGCCGGGGCGGGGGGGCCCGGGAGACCCAGTACTTC. The chain combines TRBV6-5 with TRBJ2-5; 9 bases are a match to TRBD2. The germline gives CDR1 MNHEY, CDR2 SVGAGI. This CDR3 contains 14 residues. V trimming: 11 bases; J trimming: 5 bases; junction bases outside the gene matches: 12.

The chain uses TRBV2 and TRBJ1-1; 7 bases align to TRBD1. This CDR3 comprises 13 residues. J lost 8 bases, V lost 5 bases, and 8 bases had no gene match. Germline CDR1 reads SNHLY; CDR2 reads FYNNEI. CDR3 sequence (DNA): TGTGCCAGCAGTTCCGAACAGGGGCGAGAAGCTTTCTTT. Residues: CASSSEQGREAFF.

DNA for the CDR3: TGTGCCACCAGCAGAGGGGGAGGGGCATGGGAGACCCAGTACTTC. Translating it yields CATSRGGGAWETQYF. The chain uses TRBV15 and TRBJ2-5; 7 bases match TRBD2. CDR1 LNHNV and CDR2 YYDKDF come from the germline V gene (reference sequence). V lost 1 base and J lost 5; bases outside the gene matches: 7. This CDR3 contains 15 residues. Full variable domain (missing parts from reference TRBV15 and TRBJ2-5): DAMVIQNPRYQVTQFGKPVTLSCSQTLNHNVMYWYQQKSSQAPKLLFHYYDKDFNNEADTPDNFQSRRPNTSFCFLDIRSPGLGDTAMYLCATSRGGGAWETQYFGPGTRLLVL.

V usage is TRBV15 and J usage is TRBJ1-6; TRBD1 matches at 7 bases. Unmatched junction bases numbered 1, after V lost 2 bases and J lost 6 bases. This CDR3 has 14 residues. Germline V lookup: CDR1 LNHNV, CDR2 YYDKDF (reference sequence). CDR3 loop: CATSRHRGNSPLHF. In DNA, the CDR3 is TGTGCCACCAGCAGACACAGGGGTAATTCACCCCTCCACTTT.

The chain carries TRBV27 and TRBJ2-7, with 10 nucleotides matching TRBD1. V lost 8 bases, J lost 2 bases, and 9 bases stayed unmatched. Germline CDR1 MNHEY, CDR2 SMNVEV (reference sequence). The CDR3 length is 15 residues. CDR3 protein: CASWTPGTGAYEQYF. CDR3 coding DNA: TGTGCCAGCTGGACCCCCGGGACAGGGGCCTACGAGCAGTACTTC.

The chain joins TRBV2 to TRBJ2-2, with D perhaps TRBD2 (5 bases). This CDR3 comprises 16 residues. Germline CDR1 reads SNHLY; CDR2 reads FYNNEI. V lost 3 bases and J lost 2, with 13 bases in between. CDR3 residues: CASSEASRKNTGELFF. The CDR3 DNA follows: TGTGCCAGCAGTGAGGCTAGCAGGAAAAACACCGGGGAGCTGTTTTTT.